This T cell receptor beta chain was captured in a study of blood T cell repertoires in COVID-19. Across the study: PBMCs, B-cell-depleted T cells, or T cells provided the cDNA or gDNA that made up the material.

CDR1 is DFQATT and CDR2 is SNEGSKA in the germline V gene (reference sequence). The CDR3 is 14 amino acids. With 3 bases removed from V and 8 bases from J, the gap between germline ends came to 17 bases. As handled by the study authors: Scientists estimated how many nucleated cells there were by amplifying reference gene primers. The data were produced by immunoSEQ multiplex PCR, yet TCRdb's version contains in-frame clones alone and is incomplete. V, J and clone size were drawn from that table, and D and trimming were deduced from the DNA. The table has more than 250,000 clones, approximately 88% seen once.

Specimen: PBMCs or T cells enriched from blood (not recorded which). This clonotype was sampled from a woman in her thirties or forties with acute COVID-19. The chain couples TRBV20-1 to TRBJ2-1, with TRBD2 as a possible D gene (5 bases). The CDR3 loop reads CSASEGPGMDEQFF. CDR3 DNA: TGCAGTGCTAGTGAGGGCCCGGGGATGGATGAGCAGTTCTTC.